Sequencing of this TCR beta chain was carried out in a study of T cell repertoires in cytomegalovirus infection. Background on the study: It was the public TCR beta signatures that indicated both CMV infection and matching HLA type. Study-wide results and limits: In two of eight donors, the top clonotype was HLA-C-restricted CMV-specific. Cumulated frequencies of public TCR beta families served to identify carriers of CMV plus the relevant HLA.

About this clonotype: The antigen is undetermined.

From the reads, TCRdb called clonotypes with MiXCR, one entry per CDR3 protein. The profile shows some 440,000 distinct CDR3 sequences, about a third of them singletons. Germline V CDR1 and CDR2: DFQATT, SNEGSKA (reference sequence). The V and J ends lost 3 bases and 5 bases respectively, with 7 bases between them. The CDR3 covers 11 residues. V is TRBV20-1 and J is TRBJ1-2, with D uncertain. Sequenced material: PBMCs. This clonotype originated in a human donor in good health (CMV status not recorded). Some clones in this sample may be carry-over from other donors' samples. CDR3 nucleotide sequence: TGCAGTGCTAGGGGTGGTTATGGCTACACCTTC. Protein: CSARGGYGYTF.